This T cell receptor (beta chain) stems from a study of TIL therapy for anti-PD-1-resistant metastatic lung cancer (dated by TCRdb to the early 2020s). Regarding the research as a whole: Tumors were harvested before any PD-1/PD-L1 blockade; patients then received nivolumab, and those progressing received lymphodepletion, expanded TIL infusion and IL-2. The cohort was composed predominantly of lung adenocarcinoma, with a few EGFR-mutant and two ALK-rearranged tumors included, and half of patients were identified as current or former smokers. Across the cohort, whole-exome sequencing showed a median non-synonymous tumor mutation burden of around 1.4 mutations per megabase. T cell receptor beta sequencing of tumor and peripheral blood served to follow clonotypes across the tumor, the expanded TIL product, and serial blood samples. Enrolled patients had a median age of roughly 50 years (range 38-75) and a median tumor PD-L1 proportion score of 4.5% to 6.5%. The investigation overall reported the following: The baseline peripheral repertoire was partially replaced by infused TIL clonotypes, which then decayed over months, and persistence showed no apparent association with response. The study protocol defined all tumor marker inferences as exploratory. Generalizability was limited because the cohort was highly selected, with more treatment-naive, never-smoker and oncogene-addicted patients included than is typical.

Of note for this clone: The specificity of this receptor is unknown. One base away there is no much larger clone; base qualities are not given.

TCR beta CDR3 regions were amplified from genomic DNA by bias-controlled multiplex PCR with the immunoSEQ v3 hsTCRB kit. The TCR libraries were sequenced on an Illumina NextSeq 500 to 1.5 million to 2 million read pairs for survey level or about 5-6.5 million read pairs for deep level. As for the original processing: Clonality was reported by immunoSEQ Analyzer software, which also assigned V, D and J genes and filtered out non-productive sequences. To compare repertoires between infused TIL and blood, productive Simpson clonality was used along with the Morisita overlap index of productive TRB rearrangements. Absolute clonotype counts in blood were estimated by multiplying the lymphocyte count by the CD3+ fraction and by the productive frequency of the clone. TCRdb holds this immuneACCESS table with in-frame rearrangements only. Some clones are missing; in checked studies, unresolved V genes explain under half, and the rest has no known cause. D and trimming were read from the DNA, whereas the V and J calls and clone size are those reported in that table. In this sample the table shows about 45,000 clones, 79% of which occur a single time. The ten largest clones take up more than 13% of the sample.

Relative to germline, V is missing 7 bases and J is missing 6 bases, with 15 bases of the junction outside any gene match. From the cysteine up to the phenylalanine, the CDR3 has a length of 16 residues. The only DNA kept is the CDR3, 48 bases in frame from the first base. Reading the germline V gene gives CDR1 SGHRS and CDR2 YFSETQ. The label giving this sample's time point can be read as: pre-treatment sample, taken before nivolumab and TIL therapy. Between late 2017 and early 2020, a dual-center phase I trial enrolled adults who had stage 4 NSCLC. Samples came from a single-arm, open-label phase I trial of tumor-infiltrating lymphocyte therapy with nivolumab in advanced non-small cell lung cancer. Blood mononuclear cells from EDTA tubes were separated on a Ficoll gradient and snap-frozen as pellets, and DNA was extracted from the cells using a Qiagen mini-prep kit.

This chain is built from TRBV5-1 and TRBJ2-7, and 11 junctional nucleotides match TRBD2. This receptor was taken from a man in his 70s with non-small cell lung cancer. This material consisted of blood, taken at baseline. Here is the DNA: TGCGCCAGCCACGACCCGAATAGCGGGAGGGCCGTCGAGCAGTACTTC. It translates to CASHDPNSGRAVEQYF.